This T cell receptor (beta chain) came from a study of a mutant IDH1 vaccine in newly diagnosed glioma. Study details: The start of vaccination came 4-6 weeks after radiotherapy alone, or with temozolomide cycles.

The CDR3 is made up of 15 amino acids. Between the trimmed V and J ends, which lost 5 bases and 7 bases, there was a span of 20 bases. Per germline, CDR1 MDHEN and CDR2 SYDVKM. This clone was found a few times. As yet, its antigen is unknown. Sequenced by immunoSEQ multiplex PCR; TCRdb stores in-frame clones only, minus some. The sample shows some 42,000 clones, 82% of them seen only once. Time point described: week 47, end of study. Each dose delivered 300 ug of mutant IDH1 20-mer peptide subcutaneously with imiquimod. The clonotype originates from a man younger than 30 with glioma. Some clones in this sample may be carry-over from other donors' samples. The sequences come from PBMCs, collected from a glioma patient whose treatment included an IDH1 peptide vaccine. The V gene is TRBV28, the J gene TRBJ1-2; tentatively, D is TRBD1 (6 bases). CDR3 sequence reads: CASSPLRGRGFGYTF. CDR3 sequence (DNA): TGTGCCAGCAGTCCCCTGAGGGGCAGGGGTTTTGGCTACACCTTC.